What follows are 24 T cell receptor beta chains derived from one specimen sequenced in a study of cytomegalovirus exposure and HLA in healthy donors. PCR employed 60 Vbeta and 13 Jbeta primers. Profiled with immunoSEQ multiplex PCR; TCRdb holds only in-frame clones, not every one. The table lists 130,000 to 150,000 clones, 60% to 80% of them singletons, with about 0.66% in the top ten. Source material: PBMCs. These receptors were collected from a male donor in good health and CMV-seronegative.

The chain has TRBV19 and TRBJ1-2, with 7 positions matching TRBD1. The CDR3 is 13 residues long. The J segment lost 5 bases and the V segment lost 6 bases, leaving 6 bases of the junction unmatched. The V gene's germline CDR1 is LNHDA and CDR2 SQIVND (reference sequence). The CDR3 here is CASREGAGYGYTF. The CDR3 nucleotides are TGTGCCAGTAGGGAGGGGGCGGGGTATGGCTACACCTTC.

The chain carries TRBV9 and TRBJ2-5, with D perhaps matching TRBD2 (5 bases). The germline V gene has CDR1 SGDLS and CDR2 YYNGEE. The CDR3 contains 15 residues. Trimming left V 5 bases short and J 5 bases short, with 19 bases between. CDR3: CASRAGNLVGETQYF. Here the CDR3 DNA reads TGTGCCAGCAGAGCCGGGAACTTAGTTGGGGAGACCCAGTACTTC.

The chain is built from TRBV19 and TRBJ1-1, with D possibly matching TRBD1 (6 bases). The CDR3 spans 14 residues. With 7 bases removed from V and 1 base from J, the gap between germline ends came to 13 bases. Germline assignment: CDR1 LNHDA and CDR2 SQIVND (reference sequence). The CDR3 region is CASTDTQGNTEAFF. CDR3 coding DNA: TGTGCCAGTACCGATACACAGGGGAACACTGAAGCTTTCTTT.

The V gene is TRBV15, the J gene TRBJ2-4; D may be TRBD1 (5 bases). Germline V gene data show CDR1 as LNHNV and CDR2 as YYDKDF (reference sequence). The CDR3 covers 12 residues. Deletions cut 6 bases from V and 4 bases from J, with 7 bases between. Here the CDR3 DNA reads TGTGCCACCAGGGGGCCGAAAAACATTCAGTACTTC. Encoded protein: CATRGPKNIQYF.

This chain uses TRBV5-1 with TRBJ2-4, with TRBD1 identical over 7 bases. Looked up from germline, CDR1 is SGHRS and CDR2 is YFSETQ. The V segment lost 0 bases and the J segment 8 bases; nucleotides outside the gene matches: 11. This CDR3 comprises 16 residues. CDR3 protein: CASSLVELAGGYIQYF. For the CDR3, the DNA is TGCGCCAGCAGCTTGGTGGAGCTGGCAGGGGGATACATTCAGTACTTC.

The J gene is TRBJ2-7, the V gene TRBV4-3; 9 bases fit TRBD1. The CDR3 runs 13 residues. The junction had 3 bases not matched to a gene; V was cut back by 3 bases and J by 6 bases. CDR1 is LGHNA, CDR2 YSLEER, per germline. The CDR3 DNA sequence: TGCGCCAGCAGCCAGGGACAGGGCTCCGAGCAGTACTTC. Residues: CASSQGQGSEQYF.

This chain links TRBV11-2 with TRBJ1-2; D is uncertain. This CDR3 is built from 12 residues. CDR1 is SGHAT, CDR2 FQNNGV, per germline. With 5 bases removed from V and 4 bases from J, the gap between germline ends came to 8 bases. CDR3 in DNA: TGTGCCAGCAGCACGACGGGCTATGGCTACACCTTC. Protein sequence: CASSTTGYGYTF.

The table lists this clone with a few counts. The chain is built from TRBV14 and TRBJ2-2; D may be TRBD2 (5 bases). V was cut by 1 base and J by 6 bases, with 15 bases left in between. The CDR3 extends over 16 amino acids. Germline-derived CDR1 and CDR2 are SGHDN and FVKESK. The CDR3: CASSQGHSVGAGELFF. The CDR3 bases are TGTGCCAGCAGCCAAGGTCACTCAGTGGGAGCCGGGGAGCTGTTTTTT.

The sample holds a few counts of this clone. The J gene is TRBJ1-2, the V gene TRBV29-1; unclear D gene. Germline V gene sequence: CDR1 SQVTM, CDR2 ANQGSEA. The V and J ends lost 2 bases and 1 base respectively, with 20 bases between them. CDR3 size: 17 residues. The CDR3 coding sequence is TGCAGCGTTGAAAGAGTGTTCAGACAACGCCTTAACTATGGCTACACCTTC. This translates into CSVERVFRQRLNYGYTF.

The V and J genes are TRBV30 and TRBJ2-1, with 9 bases that match TRBD1. The CDR3 spans 15 residues. Germline assignment: CDR1 GTSNPN and CDR2 SVGIG (reference sequence). The V gene end was trimmed by 4 bases and the J gene end by 3 bases; junction bases not matched to a gene: 7. This CDR3 is CAWMSGTGFYNEQFF. CDR3 nucleotides: TGTGCCTGGATGTCCGGGACAGGGTTCTACAATGAGCAGTTCTTC.

The chain links TRBV27 to TRBJ1-3; D call uncertain. Trimming left V 5 bases short and J 0 bases short, with 8 bases between. Germline lookup yields CDR1 MNHEY and CDR2 SMNVEV (reference sequence). CDR3 length: 14 residues. The CDR3, as DNA: TGTGCCAGCAGTCGAGGGCCCTCTGGAAACACCATATATTTT. Translating gives CASSRGPSGNTIYF.

The chain employs TRBV7-9 and TRBJ2-5; 10 nucleotides agree with TRBD1. The end of the DNA aligns better with TRBJ2-7, so the J call may be wrong. This CDR3 has 16 residues. Germline CDR1 reads SEHNR; CDR2 reads FQNEAQ (reference sequence). The CDR3 DNA is TGTGCCAGCAGCTTAGCGCTAAGAGGACAGGGGGACGAGCAGTACTTC. Translated, it gives CASSLALRGQGDEQYF.

This clone was detected only a few times. The chain couples TRBV6-4 to TRBJ1-1, with 8 bases matching TRBD1. The V and J ends lost 6 bases and 3 bases, in that order; junction bases with no gene match: 6. Germline V gives CDR1 MRHNA, CDR2 SNTAGT. The CDR3 runs to 14 residues. CDR3 in DNA: TGTGCCAGCAGCCCAGGGGGCACTCACACTGAAGCTTTCTTT. It codes for CASSPGGTHTEAFF.

The chain combines TRBV29-1 with TRBJ2-7; 7 bases line up with TRBD1. Germline V CDR1 and CDR2: SQVTM, ANQGSEA. The CDR3 totals 15 residues. The junction had 11 bases not matched to a gene; V was cut back by 5 bases and J by 1 base. In DNA, the CDR3 is TGCAGCGTTTCGGGAATCCGGGACAGATCCTACGAGCAGTACTTC. Protein product: CSVSGIRDRSYEQYF.

The CDR3 DNA is TGCGCCAGCAGCTTGGCTACGGGGGGGTTGGGAGAGACCCAGTACTTC. Translation gives CASSLATGGLGETQYF. The chain is built from TRBV5-1 and TRBJ2-5; 8 bases line up with TRBD2. Germline CDR1 is SGHRS and CDR2 is YFSETQ. With 0 bases clipped from V and 4 bases from J, the junction kept 8 bases outside the gene matches. CDR3 length: 16 amino acids.

The sample holds one count of this clone. The rearrangement joins TRBV7-9 to TRBJ1-4; 7 bases align to TRBD1. CDR3 size: 17 residues. Germline-derived CDR1 and CDR2 are SEHNR and FQNEAQ (reference sequence). The junction had 8 bases not matched to a gene; V was cut back by 4 bases and J by 0 bases. The CDR3 bases are TGTGCCAGCAGCTACCGGACAGGCAGAGCAACTAATGAAAAACTGTTTTTT. It is translated as CASSYRTGRATNEKLFF.

The rearrangement links TRBV6-5 to TRBJ2-7, with TRBD1 identical over 8 bases. Germline CDR1 is MNHEY and CDR2 is SVGAGI. The CDR3 runs to 15 residues. V lost 0 bases and J lost 4; bases outside the gene matches: 5. CDR3 sequence (DNA): TGTGCCAGCAGTTACTCGTTGGACAGGGATTACGAGCAGTACTTC. This encodes CASSYSLDRDYEQYF.

The CDR3 here is CAWSGLAWDTQYF. DNA of the CDR3: TGTGCCTGGAGTGGGCTAGCCTGGGATACGCAGTATTTT. The rearrangement links TRBV30 to TRBJ2-3; TRBD2 is a possible D gene (5 bases). Germline values: CDR1 GTSNPN, CDR2 SVGIG (reference sequence). V lost 1 base to trimming and J lost 6 bases, with 11 bases between them. The CDR3 is made up of 13 amino acids.

The chain employs TRBV7-9 and TRBJ1-2, with 10 nucleotides matching TRBD1. This CDR3 region has 16 residues. CDR1 and CDR2 (germline): SEHNR, FQNEAQ (reference sequence). J gave up 1 base and V 5 bases, and 7 bases lay outside the gene matches. The CDR3 is CASSLSGTGVNYGYTF. As DNA, the CDR3 is TGTGCCAGCAGCCTCTCCGGGACAGGGGTTAACTATGGCTACACCTTC.

V usage is TRBV9 and J usage is TRBJ1-4, with 10 bases fitting TRBD1. The CDR3 spans 17 residues. With V trimmed by 4 bases and J by 0 bases, 6 bases remained unmatched. Germline-derived CDR1 and CDR2 are SGDLS and YYNGEE. The CDR3 reads CASSPPGTGATNEKLFF. The DNA for the CDR3 is TGTGCCAGCAGCCCCCCCGGGACAGGGGCAACTAATGAAAAACTGTTTTTT.

This chain connects TRBV7-9 to TRBJ2-4, with 11 bases fitting TRBD2. The V and J ends lost 3 bases and 9 bases, in that order; junction bases with no gene match: 4. In germline, CDR1 is SEHNR, CDR2 FQNEAQ (reference sequence). The CDR3 runs to 14 residues. The CDR3 coding sequence is TGTGCCAGCAGCTTCACTAGCGGGAGCGCCATTCAGTACTTC. Its translation is CASSFTSGSAIQYF.

The chain employs TRBV7-2 and TRBJ2-3; TRBD2 matches at 9 bases. Germline values: CDR1 SGHTA, CDR2 FQGNSA. The V segment lost 5 bases and the J segment 6 bases; nucleotides outside the gene matches: 15. There are 17 residues in the CDR3. Here the CDR3 reads CASSRGRGGGATDTQYF. DNA for the CDR3: TGTGCCAGCAGCCGGGGGAGGGGCGGGGGGGCTACGGATACGCAGTATTTT.

The V and J genes are TRBV29-1 and TRBJ2-1; TRBD1 matches at 8 bases. Trimming at V came to 6 bases and at J to 7 bases, leaving 14 bases not matched to a gene. The length of the CDR3 is 15 residues. Germline assignment: CDR1 SQVTM and CDR2 ANQGSEA. CDR3 in amino acids: CSVKPHQTGVNEQFF. The DNA of the CDR3 is TGCAGCGTAAAACCTCACCAGACAGGGGTAAATGAGCAGTTCTTC.

The chain is built from TRBV7-9 and TRBJ2-1; D possibly corresponds to TRBD1 (6 bases). The germline CDR1 and CDR2 sequences are SEHNR and FQNEAQ (reference sequence). The CDR3 sequence is 19 residues long. Trimming took off 1 base at V and 2 bases at J, with 21 bases between the two ends. This chain's CDR3 is CASSLGPGRGPRAYNEQFF. The CDR3, as DNA: TGTGCCAGCAGCTTAGGCCCGGGCAGGGGTCCTCGAGCCTACAATGAGCAGTTCTTC.